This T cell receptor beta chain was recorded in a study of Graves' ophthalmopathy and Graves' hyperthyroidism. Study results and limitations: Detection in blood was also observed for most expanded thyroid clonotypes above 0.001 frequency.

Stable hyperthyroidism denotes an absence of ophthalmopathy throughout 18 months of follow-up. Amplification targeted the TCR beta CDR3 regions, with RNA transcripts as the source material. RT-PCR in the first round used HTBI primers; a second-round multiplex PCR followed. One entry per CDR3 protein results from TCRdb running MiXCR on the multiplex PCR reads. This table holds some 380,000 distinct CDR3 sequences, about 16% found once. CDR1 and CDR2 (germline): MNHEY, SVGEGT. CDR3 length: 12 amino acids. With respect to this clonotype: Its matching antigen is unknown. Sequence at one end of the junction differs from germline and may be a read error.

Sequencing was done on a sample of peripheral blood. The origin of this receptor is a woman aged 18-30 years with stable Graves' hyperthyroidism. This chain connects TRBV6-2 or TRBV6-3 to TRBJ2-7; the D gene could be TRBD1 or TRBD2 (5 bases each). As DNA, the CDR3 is TGTGCCAGCAAGGGGAGCGACTACGGGCAGTACTTC. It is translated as CASKGSDYGQYF.